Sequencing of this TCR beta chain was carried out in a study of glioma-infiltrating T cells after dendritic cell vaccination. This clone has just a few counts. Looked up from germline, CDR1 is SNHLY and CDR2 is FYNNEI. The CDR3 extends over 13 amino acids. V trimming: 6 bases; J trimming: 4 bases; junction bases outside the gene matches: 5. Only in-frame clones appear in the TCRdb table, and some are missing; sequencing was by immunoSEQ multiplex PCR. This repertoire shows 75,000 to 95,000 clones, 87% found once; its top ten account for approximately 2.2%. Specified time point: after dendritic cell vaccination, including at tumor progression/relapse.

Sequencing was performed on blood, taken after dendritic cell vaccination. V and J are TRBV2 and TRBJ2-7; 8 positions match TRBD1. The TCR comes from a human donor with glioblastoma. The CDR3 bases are TGTGCCAGCAGGTGGCAGGGGGCGTACGAGCAGTACTTC. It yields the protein CASRWQGAYEQYF.